The 19 T cell receptor beta chains below come from one sample, sequenced in a study of T cell responses to AZD1222 COVID-19 vaccine. TCRdb keeps only in-frame clones here, not all; method: immunoSEQ multiplex PCR. The data show over 150,000 clones, with roughly nine tenths seen just once and about 1.6% held by the top ten. Sample: peripheral blood, taken on day 0 of AZD1222 vaccination. These receptor sequences come from an adult in good health.

With respect to this clone: Other DNA variants within this sample encode the same CDR3. The rearrangement uses TRBV19 and TRBJ1-5, with a possible D match to TRBD1 (5 bases). Germline CDR1 LNHDA, CDR2 SQIVND (reference sequence). The length of the CDR3 is 14 residues. V was pared by 3 bases and J by 6 bases, with 12 bases between. CDR3 sequence: CASSIGGVSQPQHF. The DNA for the CDR3 is TGTGCCAGTAGTATCGGGGGTGTAAGTCAGCCCCAGCATTTT.

The CDR3 bases are TGTGCCAGCACACAGAACCAAGAGACCCAGTACTTC. Its translation is CASTQNQETQYF. The V call is TRBV6-5, the J call TRBJ2-5, with D unresolved. Trimming stripped 7 bases from V and 0 bases from J, with 6 bases between. The CDR3 totals 12 residues. CDR1 and CDR2 from the germline V gene are MNHEY and SVGAGI.

V is TRBV18 and J is TRBJ1-4, with D hard to call. V was cut by 5 bases and J by 7 bases, with 17 bases left in between. Germline-derived CDR1 and CDR2 are KGHSH and LQKENI. CDR3 length equals 15 residues. The CDR3 coding sequence is TGTGCCAGCTCAACGTCTTCAGGCGGGATTGAAAAACTGTTTTTT. It specifies CASSTSSGGIEKLFF.

This chain connects TRBV19 to TRBJ1-4, with 7 positions matching TRBD1. Germline trimming cut 5 bases from V and 5 bases from J; bases unmatched to any gene: 8. The CDR3 is 15 amino acids. From germline, CDR1 is LNHDA and CDR2 SQIVND (reference sequence). The CDR3 DNA sequence: TGTGCCAGTAGTTCTTATGGGACAGCAAATGAAAAACTGTTTTTT. This codes for CASSSYGTANEKLFF.

The DNA of the CDR3 is TGTGCCAGCAGTCAACTCCCCGGACAGATCTCCAAAAACATTCAGTACTTC. Translated: CASSQLPGQISKNIQYF. The rearrangement links TRBV6-6 to TRBJ2-4; perhaps TRBD1 as D (6 bases). The germline V gene encodes CDR1 MNHNY and CDR2 SVGAGI (reference sequence). The CDR3 extends over 17 amino acids. Trimming left V 5 bases short and J 2 bases short, with 19 bases between.

The rearrangement links TRBV9 to TRBJ2-1; no clear D gene. The CDR3 is 11 amino acids. CDR1 is SGDLS, CDR2 YYNGEE, per germline. Trimming left V 0 bases short and J 8 bases short, with 3 bases between. The CDR3 DNA is TGTGCCAGCAGCGTAGTCGATGAGCAGTTCTTC. Amino acids: CASSVVDEQFF.

The chain couples TRBV7-9 to TRBJ2-7, with TRBD1 matching 8 bases. Germline CDR1 and CDR2: SEHNR and FQNEAQ (reference sequence). J was trimmed by 2 bases and V by 4 bases; bases with no gene match: 7. This CDR3 is 15 amino acids long. In DNA form, the CDR3 reads TGTGCCAGCAGCTCAGGACAGGGAATAGCCTACGAGCAGTACTTC. Protein: CASSSGQGIAYEQYF. Full variable domain (outside the CDR3, taken from reference TRBV7-9 and TRBJ2-7): DTGVSQNPRHKITKRGQNVTFRCDPISEHNRLYWYRQTLGQGPEFLTYFQNEAQLEKSRLLSDRFSAERPKGSFSTLEIQRTEQGDSAMYLCASSSGQGIAYEQYFGPGTRLTVT.

The chain is built from TRBV24-1 and TRBJ2-5; D uncertain. The V and J ends lost 3 bases and 8 bases respectively, with 9 bases between them. The germline V gene has CDR1 KGHDR and CDR2 SFDVKD. CDR3 length equals 12 residues. CDR3 in DNA: TGTGCCACCAGTGATGTCAGCAGCACCCAGTACTTC. Amino acids: CATSDVSSTQYF.

This chain links TRBV9 with TRBJ2-7; TRBD1 might be the D (6 bases). The CDR3 consists of 15 residues. Germline lookup yields CDR1 SGDLS and CDR2 YYNGEE. Trimming took off 4 bases at V and 5 bases at J, with 19 bases between the two ends. The CDR3 loop is CASSPGPGALHEQYF. For the CDR3, the DNA is TGTGCCAGCAGCCCAGGACCAGGGGCCCTCCACGAGCAGTACTTC.

The CDR3 DNA is TGTGCCAGCAGCTTCTCTAGCGGGGGGTTTACCGGGGAGCTGTTTTTT. It codes for CASSFSSGGFTGELFF. The chain employs TRBV7-9 and TRBJ2-2; 11 bases line up with TRBD2. V gave up 3 bases and J gave up 5 bases; unmatched junction bases: 5. Germline assignment: CDR1 SEHNR and CDR2 FQNEAQ (reference sequence). CDR3 length equals 16 residues. Full variable domain (remainder filled in from reference TRBV7-9 and TRBJ2-2): DTGVSQNPRHKITKRGQNVTFRCDPISEHNRLYWYRQTLGQGPEFLTYFQNEAQLEKSRLLSDRFSAERPKGSFSTLEIQRTEQGDSAMYLCASSFSSGGFTGELFFGEGSRLTVL.

The V gene is TRBV2, the J gene TRBJ1-2, with unresolved D. Trimming shortened V by 2 bases and J by 8 bases, and 12 bases separated the two germline ends. The germline gives CDR1 SNHLY, CDR2 FYNNEI. The CDR3 has 13 residues. The CDR3 sequence: CASSEQALGGYTF. CDR3 in DNA: TGTGCCAGCAGTGAACAGGCCCTAGGCGGCTACACCTTC.

V and J are TRBV2 and TRBJ2-7; TRBD2 matches 7 bases. This CDR3 is built from 14 residues. CDR1 is SNHLY, CDR2 FYNNEI, per germline. The J segment lost 5 bases and the V segment lost 6 bases, leaving 10 bases of the junction unmatched. DNA of the CDR3: TGTGCCAGCAGGGTGGGAGGGGAGATACACGAGCAGTACTTC. Its translation is CASRVGGEIHEQYF. Looking up the rest from reference TRBV2 and TRBJ2-7 gives the full variable domain: EPEVTQTPSHQVTQMGQEVILRCVPISNHLYFYWYRQILGQKVEFLVSFYNNEISEKSEIFDDQFSVERPDGSNFTLKIRSTKLEDSAMYFCASRVGGEIHEQYFGPGTRLTVT.

This clone was seen just once. The V call is TRBV24-1, the J call TRBJ1-1; no reliable D call. The CDR3 length is 13 residues. Germline loops: CDR1 KGHDR, CDR2 SFDVKD. V was cut by 3 bases and J by 3 bases, with 7 bases left in between. The CDR3 coding sequence is TGTGCCACCAGTGATCCCTGGGACACTGAAGCTTTCTTT. Translating gives CATSDPWDTEAFF.

The V and J genes are TRBV7-8 and TRBJ2-4; TRBD2 agrees at 13 bases. The ends lost 4 bases at V and 1 base at J; junction bases unmatched: 10. The CDR3 is 19 amino acids. From germline, CDR1 is SGHVS and CDR2 FQNEAQ. The CDR3 loop reads CASSSGGLAGMGAKNIQYF. CDR3 DNA sequence: TGTGCCAGCAGCTCGGGGGGACTAGCGGGGATGGGCGCCAAAAACATTCAGTACTTC.

The rearrangement joins TRBV3-1 (or the pseudogene TRBV3-2) to TRBJ1-2; no clear D gene. V shed 7 bases and J shed 8 bases, with 23 bases lying between them. Germline lookup yields CDR1 LGHDT and CDR2 YNNKEL (reference sequence). This CDR3 contains 15 residues. CDR3 bases: TGTGCCAGCACCACGAGGGCGGGCGCGGGAAAAGGCTACACCTTC. It yields the protein CASTTRAGAGKGYTF.

This chain uses TRBV7-2 with TRBJ1-1; TRBD1 agrees at 7 bases. The V and J ends lost 7 bases and 2 bases, in that order; junction bases with no gene match: 10. CDR3 size: 15 residues. CDR1 is SGHTA and CDR2 is FQGNSA in the germline V gene. The CDR3 here is CASTLDRASNTEAFF. The CDR3 nucleotides are TGTGCCAGCACCCTTGACAGGGCCTCTAACACTGAAGCTTTCTTT.

The chain joins TRBV12-3 or TRBV12-4 to TRBJ1-1; perhaps TRBD1 as D (5 bases). CDR3 length equals 12 residues. The V and J ends lost 2 bases and 5 bases respectively, with 6 bases between them. For the CDR3, the DNA is TGTGCCAGCAGTTTACAGGGAACTGAAGCTTTCTTT. Its protein product is CASSLQGTEAFF.

In DNA form, the CDR3 reads TGTGCCAGCAGCTTAGGTACAGGGGGGCACGAGCAGTACTTC. It encodes CASSLGTGGHEQYF. This chain joins TRBV11-3 and TRBJ2-7; 8 nucleotides match TRBD1. With V trimmed by 1 base and J by 5 bases, 4 bases remained unmatched. CDR1 SGHNT and CDR2 YENEEA come from the germline V gene. This CDR3 contains 14 residues.

The genes are TRBV14 and TRBJ2-2, with D unresolved. The CDR3 runs to 15 residues. Germline V gives CDR1 SGHDN, CDR2 FVKESK. Deletions cut 0 bases from V and 2 bases from J, with 7 bases between. The CDR3 DNA is TGTGCCAGCAGCCAAGAATGGGCTAACACCGGGGAGCTGTTTTTT. This encodes CASSQEWANTGELFF.